Given below is one TCR beta chain in context. The junction does not match germline at one end; this may be a read error. A library of TCRbeta sequences, prepared with unique molecular identifiers, was generated. Each CDR3 protein gets one entry after TCRdb re-called the PCR reads with MiXCR. Among hundreds of thousands of distinct CDR3 sequences, roughly 17% were seen once, and the ten largest hold 1.1%. These data come from a study of T-cell reconstitution after alpha-beta-depleted transplantation in children. This CDR3 contains 13 residues. Per germline, CDR1 LNHNV and CDR2 YYDKDF (reference sequence).

Sequenced here: PBMCs from the stem cell graft donor, sampled from the stem cell graft. This receptor was taken from a human donor who donated a stem cell graft to a child with acute myeloid leukemia. V and J are TRBV15 and TRBJ1-4; no reliable D call. The CDR3 region is CATSGLANQKLFF. In DNA, the CDR3 is TGTGCCACCAGCGGGCTCGCTAATCAAAAACTGTTTTTT.